What follows describes a single T cell receptor (beta chain). The data were obtained in a study of cytomegalovirus exposure and HLA in healthy donors. Both 60 Vbeta primers and 13 Jbeta primers went into the PCR. Sequencing used immunoSEQ multiplex PCR; TCRdb keeps in-frame clones, though not all of them. The sample yields around 130,000 clones, 70% to 85% seen once. The junction had 6 bases not matched to a gene; V was cut back by 3 bases and J by 9 bases. This CDR3 is built from 15 residues. The germline V gene has CDR1 SGDLS and CDR2 YYNGEE. This sequence joins TRBV9 and TRBJ2-1; 13 nucleotides align to TRBD2. The sample taken for sequencing was PBMCs. The TCR was taken from a woman between 18 and 29 years old in good health and CMV-seropositive. Here the CDR3 reads CASSATSGGSIEQFF. CDR3 DNA: TGTGCCAGCAGCGCGACTAGCGGGGGGAGTATTGAGCAGTTCTTC.